These T cell receptor beta chains were read from a single sample in a study of graft-versus-host responses after intestinal transplantation. The repertoire was sequenced with immunoSEQ multiplex PCR; TCRdb's copy has only in-frame clones and lacks some. The table lists more than 6,500 clones, 20% to 30% of them singletons. The starting material was alloreactive CD4+ T cells from a mixed lymphocyte reaction culture, obtained before intestinal transplant. These receptors all come from a human patient who received an intestinal transplant. Both conserved end residues are part of each CDR3. Fields, in order: D gene, V gene, clone size, J gene, CDR3 DNA, CDR3 protein. A D gene is named only where the DNA matches it firmly. The listing skips clone size in some rows; elsewhere it reads once, few, many or a size class.

D: .; V: TRBV7-4; size: .; J: TRBJ2-7; DNA: TGTGCCAGCAGCTTAGTGGCCAGCTCCTACGAGCAGTACTTC; CDR3: CASSLVASSYEQYF
D: .; V: TRBV27; size: .; J: TRBJ1-6; DNA: TGTGCCAGCAGTCCCTGGGGGGCGGGCGGCTCACCCCTCCACTTT; CDR3: CASSPWGAGGSPLHF
D: .; V: TRBV30; size: .; J: TRBJ1-3; DNA: TGTGCCTGGAGTGTAAGTGCCTCTGGAAACACCATATATTTT; CDR3: CAWSVSASGNTIYF
D: .; V: TRBV11-1; size: .; J: TRBJ2-5; DNA: TGTGCCAGCAGACTCAACTACCAAGAGACCCAGTACTTC; CDR3: CASRLNYQETQYF
D: .; V: TRBV6-5; size: few; J: TRBJ2-3; DNA: TGTGCCAGCAGAATCATTGGAAATACAGATACGCAGTATTTT; CDR3: CASRIIGNTDTQYF
D: .; V: TRBV6-5; size: few; J: TRBJ1-5; DNA: TGTGCCAGCGCTGCCCAAACCGGGGGACAGCCCCAGCATTTT; CDR3: CASAAQTGGQPQHF
D: TRBD2; V: TRBV6-6; size: few; J: TRBJ2-5; DNA: TGTGCCAGCAGTCTAGCGGGAGGGCCTGGGGAGACCCAGTACTTC; CDR3: CASSLAGGPGETQYF
D: TRBD2; V: TRBV4-2; size: .; J: TRBJ2-7; DNA: TGTGCCAGCAGCTTACATGCGACTAGCGGGAGATACGAGCAGTACTTC; CDR3: CASSLHATSGRYEQYF
D: TRBD1; V: TRBV18; size: few; J: TRBJ1-3; DNA: TGTGCCAGCTCACCGGACAGGGGGCTCTCTGGAAACACCATATATTTT; CDR3: CASSPDRGLSGNTIYF
D: .; V: TRBV10-1; size: .; J: TRBJ2-5; DNA: TGCGCCAGCAGTGAGTCGAATAGGGGTGAGACCCAGTACTTC; CDR3: CASSESNRGETQYF
D: .; V: TRBV30; size: few; J: TRBJ1-1; DNA: TGTGCCTGGCTTGGGGTGTGGGAGTTCTCGAACACTGAAGCTTTCTTT; CDR3: CAWLGVWEFSNTEAFF
D: TRBD1; V: TRBV25-1; size: few; J: TRBJ2-1; DNA: TGTGCCAGCAGTGGAGCAGGGACAGGGCGGAATGAGCAGTTCTTC; CDR3: CASSGAGTGRNEQFF
D: .; V: TRBV11-2; size: few; J: TRBJ1-2; DNA: TGTGCCAGCACCCCCCCAGGAGGGAACTATGGCTACACCTTC; CDR3: CASTPPGGNYGYTF
D: TRBD1; V: TRBV19; size: few; J: TRBJ2-2; DNA: TGTGCCAGTTCCATCGGAAGCAGGGGGTACACCGGGGAGCTGTTTTTT; CDR3: CASSIGSRGYTGELFF
D: .; V: TRBV19; size: .; J: TRBJ2-1; DNA: TGTGCCAGTAGTCAACCGGGACTGATGATAGGCAATGAGCAGTTCTTC; CDR3: CASSQPGLMIGNEQFF
D: TRBD1; V: TRBV30; size: .; J: TRBJ2-4; DNA: TGTGCCGGGGGACAGGCCAAAAACATTCAGTACTTC; CDR3: CAGGQAKNIQYF
D: .; V: TRBV6-1; size: few; J: TRBJ2-7; DNA: TGTGCCAGCTCCGTATTGGTGGCCCCCTACGAGCAGTACTTC; CDR3: CASSVLVAPYEQYF
D: .; V: TRBV27; size: .; J: TRBJ2-2; DNA: TGTGCCAGCAGTTTCATAGGGGGGACCGGGGAGCTGTTTTTT; CDR3: CASSFIGGTGELFF
D: .; V: TRBV30; size: once; J: TRBJ2-5; DNA: TGTGCCTGGAGTGCCGGTCAAGAGACCCAGTACTTC; CDR3: CAWSAGQETQYF
D: .; V: TRBV6-6; size: .; J: TRBJ1-2; DNA: TGTGCCAGCAGTTATGATCACTATGGCTACACCTTC; CDR3: CASSYDHYGYTF
D: .; V: TRBV18; size: few; J: TRBJ1-5; DNA: TGTGCCAGCTCACCCGAGGTGGGGATCAATCAGCCCCAGCATTTT; CDR3: CASSPEVGINQPQHF
D: .; V: TRBV29-1; size: medium-sized; J: TRBJ2-7; DNA: TGCAGCGCGCGATTCTCCTACGAGCAGTACTTC; CDR3: CSARFSYEQYF
D: TRBD2; V: TRBV18; size: .; J: TRBJ2-1; DNA: TGTGCCAGCTCACCAAGACTAGCGGGAGGGAGCTACAATGAGCAGTTCTTC; CDR3: CASSPRLAGGSYNEQFF
D: .; V: TRBV6-1; size: medium-sized; J: TRBJ1-2; DNA: TGTGCCAGCCATTTCGTGAGGGGGATGGGAGGCTACACCTTC; CDR3: CASHFVRGMGGYTF
D: TRBD2; V: TRBV5-1; size: .; J: TRBJ2-3; DNA: TGCGCCAGCGGGACTCGGACTAGCGGGAGCACAGATACGCAGTATTTT; CDR3: CASGTRTSGSTDTQYF
D: .; V: TRBV6-5; size: .; J: TRBJ1-1; DNA: TGTGCCAGCAGTTACTTTGCAATTTCCATGAACACTGAAGCTTTCTTT; CDR3: CASSYFAISMNTEAFF
D: TRBD1; V: TRBV6-1; size: .; J: TRBJ1-3; DNA: TGTGCCAGCAGTGTCACCGGGACAGTTGGAAACACCATATATTTT; CDR3: CASSVTGTVGNTIYF
D: .; V: TRBV7-3; size: .; J: TRBJ1-1; DNA: TGTGCCAGCAGCCCCCTAAACACTGAAGCTTTCTTT; CDR3: CASSPLNTEAFF
D: .; V: TRBV6-5; size: few; J: TRBJ1-4; DNA: TGTGCCAGCAGTTACACAACAGGGAACGAAAAACTGTTTTTT; CDR3: CASSYTTGNEKLFF
D: .; V: TRBV30; size: medium-sized; J: TRBJ1-2; DNA: TGTGCCTGGAGTGTTGGGGGGCCAAGGGGCTACACCTTC; CDR3: CAWSVGGPRGYTF
D: .; V: TRBV19; size: .; J: TRBJ1-1; DNA: TGTGCCAGTAGTAGTGGGATGGGAAGCACTGAAGCTTTCTTT; CDR3: CASSSGMGSTEAFF
D: .; V: TRBV29-1; size: .; J: TRBJ2-3; DNA: TGCAGCGTTGAATGGGGACTGAGGGGGACCACAGATACGCAGTATTTT; CDR3: CSVEWGLRGTTDTQYF
D: .; V: TRBV11-2; size: few; J: TRBJ2-1; DNA: TGTGCCAGCGGCTTCCCAACGGTCCTCAATGAGCAGTTCTTC; CDR3: CASGFPTVLNEQFF
D: .; V: TRBV4-1; size: medium-sized; J: TRBJ1-5; DNA: TGCGCCAGCAGCCCCCTGGGTCCGGTCGGTCAGCCCCAGCATTTT; CDR3: CASSPLGPVGQPQHF
D: .; V: TRBV28; size: .; J: TRBJ2-3; DNA: TGTGCCAGCAGTTTATCCCTCGGTTTACTAGCATATACGCAGTATTTT; CDR3: CASSLSLGLLAYTQYF
D: TRBD2; V: TRBV5-6; size: few; J: TRBJ2-7; DNA: TGTGCCAGCAGGTCTTTAGCGGGAGGGCCGGGCGAGCAGTACTTC; CDR3: CASRSLAGGPGEQYF
D: .; V: TRBV9; size: .; J: TRBJ1-1; DNA: TGTGCCAGCAGCCCAGCGGGGCTATGGAACACTGAAGCTTTCTTT; CDR3: CASSPAGLWNTEAFF
D: .; V: TRBV7-4; size: .; J: TRBJ1-1; DNA: TGTGCCAGCAGCTCTACCACTGCTTACGGGGCTGAAGCTTTCTTT; CDR3: CASSSTTAYGAEAFF
D: .; V: TRBV18; size: few; J: TRBJ2-7; DNA: TGTGCCAGCTCACCACAGACAGAGCAGTACTTC; CDR3: CASSPQTEQYF
D: TRBD2; V: TRBV7-2; size: .; J: TRBJ2-1; DNA: TGTGCCTGCAGCCTAGCGGGAGGGTTAGGAGAGCGGTTCTTC; CDR3: CACSLAGGLGERFF
D: .; V: TRBV9; size: .; J: TRBJ2-1; DNA: TGTGCCAGCAGCGGAGGGGGGACGATAGGAACCAATGAGCAGTTCTTC; CDR3: CASSGGGTIGTNEQFF